A single sample is the source of the 32 T cell receptor beta chains below, sequenced in a study of long-term antiretroviral therapy in people with HIV. The assay used was immunoSEQ (version v3.0), run at survey level. The assay was immunoSEQ multiplex PCR, and TCRdb's table has in-frame clones only and misses some. The sample has about 25,000 clones, about 77% seen once. This material consisted of unsorted PBMCs, taken 0.5 years after starting antiretroviral therapy. The receptor source for this set is a woman between 40 and 50 years old with HIV.

The V gene is TRBV28, the J gene TRBJ2-3; possible D gene TRBD1, 6 bases. There are 18 residues in the CDR3. V dropped 5 bases and J dropped 1 base, with 22 bases sitting between them. Germline V gives CDR1 MDHEN, CDR2 SYDVKM. DNA for the CDR3: TGTGCCAGCAGTACCCCCCGAACAGGGTTTGAGGGCACAGATACGCAGTATTTT. It encodes CASSTPRTGFEGTDTQYF.

The chain recombines TRBV9 with TRBJ1-1; D ambiguous. Trimming took 2 bases from V and 1 from J, leaving 12 bases between them. Looked up from germline, CDR1 is SGDLS and CDR2 is YYNGEE. The CDR3 is 15 residues long. CDR3 bases: TGTGCCAGCAGCGTCCCTCCAGAGCCGAACACTGAAGCTTTCTTT. Translating it yields CASSVPPEPNTEAFF.

Only one count was recorded for this clone. The chain links TRBV9 to TRBJ2-1, with TRBD2 identical over 7 bases. Germline trimming cut 2 bases from V and 7 bases from J; bases unmatched to any gene: 6. This CDR3 is 14 amino acids long. Germline V gene lookup returns CDR1 SGDLS and CDR2 YYNGEE. The CDR3 DNA follows: TGTGCCAGCAGCGTCGGCACTAGCGAGAATGAGCAGTTCTTC. It is translated as CASSVGTSENEQFF.

This clone was recorded a few times. This sequence joins TRBV28 and TRBJ2-7, with D maybe TRBD2 (6 bases). The CDR3 runs to 15 residues. The germline CDR1 and CDR2 sequences are MDHEN and SYDVKM. Trimming shortened V by 5 bases and J by 0 bases, and 14 bases separated the two germline ends. CDR3 amino acids: CASSPRAGNSYEQYF. The CDR3, as DNA: TGTGCCAGCAGTCCTCGAGCGGGCAACTCCTACGAGCAGTACTTC. Together with reference TRBV28 and TRBJ2-7, the CDR3 gives the full variable domain: DVKVTQSSRYLVKRTGEKVFLECVQDMDHENMFWYRQDPGLGLRLIYFSYDVKMKEKGDIPEGYSVSREKKERFSLILESASTNQTSMYLCASSPRAGNSYEQYFGPGTRLTVT.

The genes are TRBV28 and TRBJ2-3; no definite D call. There are 14 residues in the CDR3. Germline values: CDR1 MDHEN, CDR2 SYDVKM. The V end lost 4 bases, the J end lost 2 bases, and 10 bases lay between the germline ends. CDR3 sequence: CASSYGAITDTQYF. The CDR3 DNA is TGTGCCAGCAGTTATGGCGCGATCACAGATACGCAGTATTTT.

This clone was seen a single time. This chain connects TRBV12-1 to TRBJ2-7; TRBD2 is the table's D call, not checked against the DNA. TRBV12-1 is a listed pseudogene. The length of the CDR3 is 15 residues. The CDR3 bases are TGTGCCAGCAGCTTTGGGGGACTTAGGGCAAAAGAGCAGTACTTC. It codes for CASSFGGLRAKEQYF.

V and J are TRBV5-8 and TRBJ2-3; D may be TRBD2 (6 bases). CDR1 is SGHTS, CDR2 YDEGEE, per germline. V was clipped by 1 base and J by 5 bases, with 14 bases between them. The CDR3 covers 15 residues. Here the CDR3 reads CASSLIFLGLDTQYF. CDR3 coding DNA: TGTGCCAGCAGCTTGATATTTTTGGGACTAGATACGCAGTATTTT.

This clone was detected only a few times. The V gene is TRBV30, the J gene TRBJ1-6; TRBD1 matches 7 bases. V trimming: 3 bases; J trimming: 10 bases; junction bases outside the gene matches: 9. Per the germline V gene, CDR1 is GTSNPN and CDR2 is SVGIG (reference sequence). The CDR3 runs 14 residues. For the CDR3, the DNA is TGTGCCTGGAGCCGGGAGGGGGCCTACTCACCCCTCCACTTT. This sequence encodes CAWSREGAYSPLHF. Filled out from reference TRBV30 and TRBJ1-6, the complete variable domain reads SQTIHQWPATLVQPVGSPLSLECTVEGTSNPNLYWYRQAAGRGLQLLFYSVGIGQISSEVPQNLSASRPQDRQFILSSKKLLLSDSGFYLCAWSREGAYSPLHFGNGTRLTVT.

The chain couples TRBV18 to TRBJ2-5, with D possibly matching TRBD2 (6 bases). The length of the CDR3 is 14 residues. Trimming removed 3 bases at V and 3 bases at J, with 11 bases between. Germline CDR1 is KGHSH and CDR2 is LQKENI. As DNA, the CDR3 is TGTGCCAGCTCACCGCGGGATGGTGAAGAGACCCAGTACTTC. As protein: CASSPRDGEETQYF.

The V call is TRBV5-1, the J call TRBJ2-2, with 8 bases lining up with TRBD2. The length of the CDR3 is 17 residues. With V trimmed by 1 base and J by 4 bases, 9 bases remained unmatched. The V gene's germline CDR1 is SGHRS and CDR2 YFSETQ. The CDR3 nucleotides read TGCGCCAGCAGCTTGTGGGAAGTAGCGGGATCCACCGGGGAGCTGTTTTTT. As protein: CASSLWEVAGSTGELFF. The variable domain in full, with the rest retrieved from reference TRBV5-1 and TRBJ2-2, is KAGVTQTPRYLIKTRGQQVTLSCSPISGHRSVSWYQQTPGQGLQFLFEYFSETQRNKGNFPGRFSGRQFSNSRSEMNVSTLELGDSALYLCASSLWEVAGSTGELFFGEGSRLTVL.

The chain uses TRBV27 and TRBJ1-6; 11 bases map to TRBD1. The V segment lost 1 base and the J segment 8 bases; nucleotides outside the gene matches: 10. Germline CDR1 reads MNHEY; CDR2 reads SMNVEV (reference sequence). This CDR3 is 18 amino acids long. The CDR3 sequence is CASSLLVIRGQGDSPLHF. The CDR3 DNA sequence: TGTGCCAGCAGTTTATTGGTGATCAGGGGACAGGGGGATTCACCCCTCCACTTT.

The rearrangement joins TRBV5-1 to TRBJ2-7; 8 positions agree with TRBD2. With V trimmed by 0 bases and J by 1 base, 12 bases remained unmatched. The CDR3 runs to 18 residues. The germline V gene encodes CDR1 SGHRS and CDR2 YFSETQ. As DNA, the CDR3 is TGCGCCAGCAGCTTGGGGCCAGGTCGGGGGGGCGCGTCCTACGAGCAGTACTTC. Translation: CASSLGPGRGGASYEQYF.

The rearrangement links TRBV5-4 to TRBJ1-2; tentative D call: TRBD1 (5 bases). Trimming pared 3 bases from V and 0 bases from J, leaving 18 bases between. There are 17 residues in the CDR3. In germline, CDR1 is SGHNT, CDR2 YYREEE (reference sequence). CDR3 nucleotide sequence: TGTGCCAGCAGCTCTGTCTTCGTGGGGGGAGCTAACTATGGCTACACCTTC. It is translated as CASSSVFVGGANYGYTF.

The chain uses TRBV6-1 and TRBJ2-4; D uncertain. Germline lookup yields CDR1 MNHNS and CDR2 SASEGT. The CDR3 is made up of 13 amino acids. Trimming stripped 4 bases from V and 6 bases from J, with 10 bases between. The chain's CDR3 is CASSGIHGNIQYF. For the CDR3, the DNA is TGTGCCAGCAGTGGGATCCACGGAAACATTCAGTACTTC.

The V and J genes are TRBV4-2 and TRBJ2-1; the D is unclear. The V gene's germline CDR1 is LGHNA and CDR2 YNFKEQ. The V end lost 1 base, the J end lost 3 bases, and 16 bases lay between the germline ends. CDR3 length equals 17 residues. CDR3 amino acids: CASSQVRTTELYNEQFF. In DNA, the CDR3 is TGTGCCAGCAGCCAAGTTAGAACTACTGAACTCTACAATGAGCAGTTCTTC.

The V call is TRBV19, the J call TRBJ2-2, with 7 bases fitting TRBD2. With V trimmed by 3 bases and J by 6 bases, 7 bases remained unmatched. In germline, CDR1 is LNHDA, CDR2 SQIVND (reference sequence). The CDR3 is 15 residues long. In DNA form, the CDR3 reads TGTGCCAGTAGTATCATCCGACTAGCCGCCGGGGAGCTGTTTTTT. It yields the protein CASSIIRLAAGELFF.

This chain links TRBV28 with TRBJ2-5; maybe TRBD1 (6 bases). This CDR3 is built from 19 residues. V dropped 7 bases and J dropped 4 bases, with 31 bases sitting between them. Germline CDR1 MDHEN, CDR2 SYDVKM. In nucleotides, the CDR3 is TGTGCCAGCACCCTCATGTTGGTGTCAGGGGCATATACAGGAGAGACCCAGTACTTC. Protein sequence: CASTLMLVSGAYTGETQYF.

V and J are TRBV7-3 and TRBJ1-1; 8 bases agree with TRBD1. The V segment lost 8 bases and the J segment 6 bases; nucleotides outside the gene matches: 8. Germline V CDR1 and CDR2: SGHTA, FQGTGA. The CDR3 extends over 13 amino acids. CDR3 amino acids: CASAPRGQAEAFF. The CDR3 bases are TGTGCCAGCGCCCCCAGGGGGCAAGCTGAAGCTTTCTTT.

The V and J genes are TRBV2 and TRBJ1-1; 9 nucleotides match TRBD1. CDR1 SNHLY and CDR2 FYNNEI come from the germline V gene. The junction had 4 bases not matched to a gene; V was cut back by 5 bases and J by 3 bases. The length of the CDR3 is 14 residues. CDR3 residues: CASSRTGEDTEAFF. CDR3 DNA sequence: TGTGCCAGCAGTAGGACAGGGGAAGACACTGAAGCTTTCTTT.

The sample holds one count of this clone. This chain joins TRBV19 and TRBJ1-2, with D unresolved. Trimming stripped 2 bases from V and 4 bases from J, with 11 bases between. The CDR3 is made up of 14 amino acids. Germline V CDR1 and CDR2: LNHDA, SQIVND (reference sequence). CDR3 region: CASSIFRETYGYTF. CDR3 nucleotides: TGTGCCAGTAGTATATTCCGGGAAACCTATGGCTACACCTTC.

The V call is TRBV5-4, the J call TRBJ2-5, with TRBD2 matching over 7 bases. With V trimmed by 1 base and J by 0 bases, 6 bases remained unmatched. Germline V gives CDR1 SGHNT, CDR2 YYREEE (reference sequence). The CDR3 loop spans 16 amino acids. CDR3 loop: CASSLMRGGNQETQYF. The CDR3 DNA follows: TGTGCCAGCAGCTTGATGCGCGGGGGTAACCAAGAGACCCAGTACTTC.

The table lists this clone with a count of one. The V gene is TRBV6-1, the J gene TRBJ2-1; D possibly matches TRBD1 or TRBD2 (6 bases each). The ends were cut back, 4 bases at V and 15 bases at J, with 22 bases in the middle. Germline-derived CDR1 and CDR2 are MNHNS and SASEGT. CDR3 length: 14 residues. The CDR3 loop reads CASSAEGGRENMFF. Written as DNA, the CDR3 is TGTGCCAGCAGTGCCGAGGGGGGCAGGGAAAATATGTTCTTC.

The CDR3 spells CASSLELYLGGGNQPQHF. The CDR3, as DNA: TGTGCCAGCAGTTTAGAATTGTATCTGGGGGGAGGCAATCAGCCCCAGCATTTT. The chain employs TRBV28 and TRBJ1-5, with a weak D call TRBD1 (5 bases). The germline V gene encodes CDR1 MDHEN and CDR2 SYDVKM. CDR3 length: 18 residues. V lost 2 bases to trimming and J lost 2 bases, with 19 bases between them.

This chain connects TRBV7-3 to TRBJ1-1, with D unclear. Germline V gene sequence: CDR1 SGHTA, CDR2 FQGTGA. The CDR3 extends over 15 amino acids. V lost 3 bases and J 0 bases, leaving 11 bases between the germline ends. CDR3 protein: CASSFTGIMNTEAFF. As DNA, the CDR3 is TGTGCCAGCAGCTTTACCGGGATCATGAACACTGAAGCTTTCTTT.

The rearrangement joins TRBV4-2 to TRBJ2-6; D gene uncertain. CDR1 and CDR2 (germline): LGHNA, YNFKEQ. The CDR3 totals 17 residues. Between the trimmed V and J ends, which lost 1 base and 0 bases, there was a span of 10 bases. This CDR3 reads CASSQGQFFSGANVLTF. The DNA for the CDR3 is TGTGCCAGCAGCCAAGGGCAGTTCTTCTCTGGGGCCAACGTCCTGACTTTC.

This clone is a singleton in its sample. The rearrangement links TRBV4-3 to TRBJ1-4, with TRBD1 matching 8 bases. Germline lookup yields CDR1 LGHNA and CDR2 YSLEER. V lost 2 bases, J lost 7 bases, and 6 bases stayed unmatched. This CDR3 is built from 15 residues. The CDR3 loop is CASSQPGTGSEKLFF. The CDR3 DNA sequence: TGCGCCAGCAGCCAACCCGGGACAGGTTCTGAAAAACTGTTTTTT.

The genes are TRBV7-3 and TRBJ2-1; D might be TRBD1 or TRBD2, each matching 5 bases. Germline CDR1 and CDR2: SGHTA and FQGTGA. Trimming cost V 2 bases and J 8 bases, with 13 bases left between them. This CDR3 is built from 14 residues. CDR3 in DNA: TGTGCCAGCAGCTTACGGGGCTCCCTCGATGAGCAGTTCTTC. Translating gives CASSLRGSLDEQFF.

J is TRBJ1-1 and V is TRBV7-9; no firm D call. Looked up from germline, CDR1 is SEHNR and CDR2 is FQNEAQ (reference sequence). V shed 7 bases and J shed 1 base, with 16 bases lying between them. The length of the CDR3 is 15 residues. The CDR3 here is CASMGRSLRNTEAFF. CDR3 nucleotides: TGTGCCAGCATGGGGAGAAGCCTGAGGAACACTGAAGCTTTCTTT.

The V and J genes are TRBV7-9 and TRBJ2-7; TRBD1 might be the D (6 bases). V lost 2 bases to trimming and J lost 3 bases, with 11 bases between them. The CDR3 has 14 residues. Germline V gene sequence: CDR1 SEHNR, CDR2 FQNEAQ (reference sequence). The CDR3 reads CASSLPGELYEQYF. CDR3 DNA sequence: TGTGCCAGCAGCTTACCAGGGGAACTCTACGAGCAGTACTTC.

V is TRBV5-5 and J is TRBJ1-5; TRBD1 is a possible D gene (5 bases). The CDR3 is 15 residues long. Trimming removed 0 bases at V and 1 base at J, with 8 bases between. Germline V gene sequence: CDR1 SGHKS, CDR2 YYEKEE (reference sequence). The CDR3 DNA follows: TGTGCCAGCAGCTTGGCGGGGGTAAGCAATCAGCCCCAGCATTTT. Protein product: CASSLAGVSNQPQHF.

In its sample, this clone was seen once. The CDR3 spells CSVTKDTGELFF. CDR3 DNA sequence: TGCAGCGTCACCAAGGACACCGGGGAGCTGTTTTTT. The chain recombines TRBV29-1 with TRBJ2-2; D remains ambiguous. The V end lost 6 bases, the J end lost 3 bases, and 8 bases lay between the germline ends. Germline loops: CDR1 SQVTM, CDR2 ANQGSEA. This CDR3 spans 12 amino acids.

The J gene is TRBJ1-2, the V gene TRBV7-3, with 9 nucleotides matching TRBD1. Germline V gives CDR1 SGHTA, CDR2 FQGTGA. V was pared by 8 bases and J by 8 bases, with 18 bases of the junction left unmatched. This CDR3 is built from 16 residues. The CDR3: CASAPGTGSTPWGYTF. The CDR3, as DNA: TGTGCCAGCGCCCCCGGGACAGGGTCCACCCCTTGGGGCTACACCTTC. The entire variable domain, with the rest obtained from reference TRBV7-3 and TRBJ1-2, is as follows: GAGVSQTPSNKVTEKGKYVELRCDPISGHTALYWYRQSLGQGPEFLIYFQGTGAADDSGLPNDRFFAVRPEGSVSTLKIQRTERGDSAVYLCASAPGTGSTPWGYTFGSGTRLTVV.